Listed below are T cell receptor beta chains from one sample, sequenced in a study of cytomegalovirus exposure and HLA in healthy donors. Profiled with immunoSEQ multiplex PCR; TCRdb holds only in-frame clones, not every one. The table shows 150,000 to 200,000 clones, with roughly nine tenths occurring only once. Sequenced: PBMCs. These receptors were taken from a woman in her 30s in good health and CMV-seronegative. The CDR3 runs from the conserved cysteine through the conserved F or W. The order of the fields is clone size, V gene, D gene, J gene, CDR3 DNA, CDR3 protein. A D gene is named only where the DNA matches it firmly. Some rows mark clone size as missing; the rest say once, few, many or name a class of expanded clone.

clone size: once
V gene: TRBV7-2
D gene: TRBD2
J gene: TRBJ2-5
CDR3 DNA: TGTGCCAGCAGCCCAGATCGGACTAGCGGGGTTGAGACCCAGTACTTC
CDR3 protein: CASSPDRTSGVETQYF

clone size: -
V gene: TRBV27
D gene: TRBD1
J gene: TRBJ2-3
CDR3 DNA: TGTGCCAGCAGTCCTCAATACCCCGGGACAGGCCTCCTTAAAGGCACAGATACGCAGTATTTT
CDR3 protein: CASSPQYPGTGLLKGTDTQYF

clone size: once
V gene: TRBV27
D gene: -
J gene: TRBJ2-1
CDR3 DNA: TGTGCCAGCAGTACCTCGGGTAGCGATGAGCAGTTCTTC
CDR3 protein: CASSTSGSDEQFF

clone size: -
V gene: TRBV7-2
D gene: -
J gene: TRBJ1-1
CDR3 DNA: TGTGCCAGCAGCTTAACAGGGAGGGCGACGCAAAACACTGAAGCTTTCTTT
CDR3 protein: CASSLTGRATQNTEAFF

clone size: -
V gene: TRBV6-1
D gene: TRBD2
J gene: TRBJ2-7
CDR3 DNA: TGTGCCAGCAGTGTCGTCGTCGGGGGGAGAAGCTCCTACGAGCAGTACTTC
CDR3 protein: CASSVVVGGRSSYEQYF

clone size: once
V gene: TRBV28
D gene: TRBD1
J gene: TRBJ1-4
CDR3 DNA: TGTGCCAGCAGTGTGACAGGGGTAGGGGAAAAACTGTTTTTT
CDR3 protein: CASSVTGVGEKLFF

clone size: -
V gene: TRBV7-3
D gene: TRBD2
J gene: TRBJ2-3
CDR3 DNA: TGTGCCAGCAGCTCCGGACTAGTTAGCACAGATACGCAGTATTTT
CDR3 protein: CASSSGLVSTDTQYF

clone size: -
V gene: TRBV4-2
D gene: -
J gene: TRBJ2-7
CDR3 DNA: TGTGCCAGCAGCCAGGGGGACGGTGACTACGACGAGCAGTACTTC
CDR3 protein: CASSQGDGDYDEQYF

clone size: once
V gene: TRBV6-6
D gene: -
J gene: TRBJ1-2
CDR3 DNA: TGTGCCAGCAGTCCTTGGACACAGACGCTCTATGGCTACACCTTC
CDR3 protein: CASSPWTQTLYGYTF

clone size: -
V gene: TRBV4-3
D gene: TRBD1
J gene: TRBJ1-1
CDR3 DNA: TGCGCCAGCAGCCAAGATCAGGGGGCTCTACAGAACACTGAAGCTTTCTTT
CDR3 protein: CASSQDQGALQNTEAFF

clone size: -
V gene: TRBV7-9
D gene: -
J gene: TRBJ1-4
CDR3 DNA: TGTGCCAGCAGCCCCTCGAGCAGTTCTGGAAAACTGTTTTTT
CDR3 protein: CASSPSSSSGKLFF

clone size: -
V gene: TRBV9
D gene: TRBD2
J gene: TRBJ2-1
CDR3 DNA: TGTGCCAGCAGCGTAGATATAGCGGGGGGGAGTGAGCAGTTCTTC
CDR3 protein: CASSVDIAGGSEQFF

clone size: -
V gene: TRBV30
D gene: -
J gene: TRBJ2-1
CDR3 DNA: TGTGCCTGGAGGCCCCTAAGTCGGGACGGCGATGAGCAGTTCTTC
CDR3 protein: CAWRPLSRDGDEQFF

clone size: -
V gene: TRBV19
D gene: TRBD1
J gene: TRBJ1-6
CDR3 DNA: TGTGCCAGTAGGAGGGACAGGGTAGAGGGTGCACCCCTCCACTTT
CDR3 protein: CASRRDRVEGAPLHF

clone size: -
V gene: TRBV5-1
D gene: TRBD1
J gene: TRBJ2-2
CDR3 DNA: TGCGCCAGCTCGACAGGGGTTACCGGGGAGCTGTTTTTT
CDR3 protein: CASSTGVTGELFF

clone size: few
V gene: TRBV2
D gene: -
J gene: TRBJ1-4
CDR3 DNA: TGTGCCAGCGGTAGACAGGCTAATGAAAAACTGTTTTTT
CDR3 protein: CASGRQANEKLFF

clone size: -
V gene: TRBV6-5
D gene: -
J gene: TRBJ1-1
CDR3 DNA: TGTGCCAGCAGTTATATAGGGACGGGGAACACTGAAGCTTTCTTT
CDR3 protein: CASSYIGTGNTEAFF

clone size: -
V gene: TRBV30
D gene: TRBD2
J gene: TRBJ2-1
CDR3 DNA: TGTGCCTGGACCGGGACTAGCGTCGGGAATGAGCAGTTCTTC
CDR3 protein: CAWTGTSVGNEQFF

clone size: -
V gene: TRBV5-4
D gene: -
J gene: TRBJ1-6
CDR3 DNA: TGTGCCAGCAGACAGACACCCTCCTATAATTCACCCCTCCACTTT
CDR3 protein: CASRQTPSYNSPLHF

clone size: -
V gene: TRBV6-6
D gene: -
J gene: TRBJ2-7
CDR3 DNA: TGTGCCAGCAGCTATCAGCCGCTGCCCTCCTACGAGCAGTACTTC
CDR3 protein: CASSYQPLPSYEQYF

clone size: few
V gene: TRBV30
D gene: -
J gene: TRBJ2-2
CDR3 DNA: TGTGCCTGGAGTGTAACACTGGCCGGGGAGCTGTTTTTT
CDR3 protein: CAWSVTLAGELFF

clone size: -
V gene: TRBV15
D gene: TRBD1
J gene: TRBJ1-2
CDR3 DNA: TGTGCCACCAGCAGAGACAGGGGGCGAAGTTTAGGGTATGGCTACACCTTC
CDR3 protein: CATSRDRGRSLGYGYTF

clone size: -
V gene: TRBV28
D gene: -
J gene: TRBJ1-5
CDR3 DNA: TGTGCCAGCAGCCTAATTGATAGCAATCAGCCCCAGCATTTT
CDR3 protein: CASSLIDSNQPQHF

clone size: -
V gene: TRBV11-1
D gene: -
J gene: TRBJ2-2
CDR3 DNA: TGTGCCAGCAGCTTATTCCGGAACACCGGGGAGCTGTTTTTT
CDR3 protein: CASSLFRNTGELFF

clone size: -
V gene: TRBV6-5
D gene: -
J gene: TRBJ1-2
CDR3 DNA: TGTGCCAGCAGTTACGCCCCGCTTGGGGGCCGCTATGGCTACACCTTC
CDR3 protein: CASSYAPLGGRYGYTF

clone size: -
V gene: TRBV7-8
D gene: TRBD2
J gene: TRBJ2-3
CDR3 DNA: TGTGCCAGCGTAACGGGGGGAAGCACAGATACGCAGTATTTT
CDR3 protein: CASVTGGSTDTQYF

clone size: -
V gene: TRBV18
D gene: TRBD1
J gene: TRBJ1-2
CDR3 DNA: TGTGCCAGCTCACCTGACCGGGACAGGGCGGCCTACGGCGGCTACACCTTC
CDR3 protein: CASSPDRDRAAYGGYTF

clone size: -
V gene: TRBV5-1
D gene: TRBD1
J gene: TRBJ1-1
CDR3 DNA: TGCGCCAGCAGCTTGACAGGGGTTGAAGCTTTCTTT
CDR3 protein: CASSLTGVEAFF

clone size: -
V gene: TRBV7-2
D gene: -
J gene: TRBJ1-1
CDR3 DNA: TGTGCCAGCAGTCAAGGACGAAATACTGAAGCTTTCTTT
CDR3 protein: CASSQGRNTEAFF

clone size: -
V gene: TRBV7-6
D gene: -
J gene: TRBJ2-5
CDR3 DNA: TGTGCCAGCAGCTTAGCGGCAGGGAGCATTGGAGAGACCCAGTACTTC
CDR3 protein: CASSLAAGSIGETQYF

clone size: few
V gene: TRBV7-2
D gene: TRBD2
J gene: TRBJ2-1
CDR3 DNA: TGTGCCAGCAGCTTAGCGTTACCTAGCGGGAGGGACCAGTTCTTC
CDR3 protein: CASSLALPSGRDQFF

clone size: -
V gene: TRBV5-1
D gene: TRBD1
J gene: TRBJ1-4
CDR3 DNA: TGCGCCAGCAGACAGGGGAATGTTGGGACTAATGAAAAACTGTTTTTT
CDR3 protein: CASRQGNVGTNEKLFF

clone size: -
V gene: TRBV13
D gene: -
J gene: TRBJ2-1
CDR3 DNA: TGTGCCAGCAGCTTAGATGCTGGGAATAATGAGCAGTTCTTC
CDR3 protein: CASSLDAGNNEQFF

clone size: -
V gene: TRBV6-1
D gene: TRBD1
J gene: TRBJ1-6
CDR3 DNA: TGTGCCAGCAGGGACAGGGGGCGGGATTCACCCCTCCACTTT
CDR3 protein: CASRDRGRDSPLHF

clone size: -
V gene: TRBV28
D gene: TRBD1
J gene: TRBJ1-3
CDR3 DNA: TGTGCCAGCAGTTTACAGGGGGCCATCTCCACGACATTT
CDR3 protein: CASSLQGAISTTF

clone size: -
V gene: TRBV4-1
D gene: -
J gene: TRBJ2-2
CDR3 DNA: TGCGCCAGCAGCCAGGCAGGGGCGGCCGGGGAGCTGTTTTTT
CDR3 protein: CASSQAGAAGELFF

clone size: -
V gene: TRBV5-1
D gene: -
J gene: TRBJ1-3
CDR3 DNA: TGCGCCAGCAGCTTACAAGACTCTGGAAACACCATATATTTT
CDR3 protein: CASSLQDSGNTIYF

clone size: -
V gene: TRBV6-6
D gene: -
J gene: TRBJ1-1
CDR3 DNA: TGTGCCAGCAGCCTCGGGACGGATAACACTGAAGCTTTCTTT
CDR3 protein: CASSLGTDNTEAFF

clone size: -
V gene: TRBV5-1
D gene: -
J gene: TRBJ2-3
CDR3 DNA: TGCGCCAGCAGCCCCATGGGACCGAGCACAGATACGCAGTATTTT
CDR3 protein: CASSPMGPSTDTQYF

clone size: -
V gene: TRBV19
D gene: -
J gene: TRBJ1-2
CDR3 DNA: TGTGCCAGTACGCTCGTAGGTGGAGGATATAACTATGGCTACACCTTC
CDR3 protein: CASTLVGGGYNYGYTF

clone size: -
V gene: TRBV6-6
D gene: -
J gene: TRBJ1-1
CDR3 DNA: TGTGCCAGCAGTTACTCGCCGGGGTACACTGAAGCTTTCTTT
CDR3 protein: CASSYSPGYTEAFF

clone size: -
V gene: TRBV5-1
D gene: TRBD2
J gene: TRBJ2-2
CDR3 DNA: TGCGCCAGCAGCTTGATGAGCGGGGGGGCGCGGGAGCTGTTTTTT
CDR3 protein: CASSLMSGGARELFF

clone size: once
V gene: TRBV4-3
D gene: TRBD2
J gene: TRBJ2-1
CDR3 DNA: TGCGCCAGCAGCCAATTGGGGACTAGCGGGGGGGCCTTGAATGAGCAGTTCTTC
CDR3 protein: CASSQLGTSGGALNEQFF

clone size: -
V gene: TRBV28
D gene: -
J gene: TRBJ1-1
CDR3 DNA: TGTGCCAGCAGTTTTAGGTCGCGGAGGAACACTGAAGCTTTCTTT
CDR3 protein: CASSFRSRRNTEAFF